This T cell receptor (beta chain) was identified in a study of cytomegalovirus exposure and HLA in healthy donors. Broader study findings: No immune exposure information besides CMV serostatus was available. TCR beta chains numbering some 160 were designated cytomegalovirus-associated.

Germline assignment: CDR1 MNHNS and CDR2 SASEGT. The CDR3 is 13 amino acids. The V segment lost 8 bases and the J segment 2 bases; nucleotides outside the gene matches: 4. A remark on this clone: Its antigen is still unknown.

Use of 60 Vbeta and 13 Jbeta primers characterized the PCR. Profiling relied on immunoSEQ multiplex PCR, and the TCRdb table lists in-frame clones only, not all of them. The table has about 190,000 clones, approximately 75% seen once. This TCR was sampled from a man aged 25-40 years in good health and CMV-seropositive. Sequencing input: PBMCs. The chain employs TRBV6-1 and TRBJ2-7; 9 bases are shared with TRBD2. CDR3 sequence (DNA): TGTGCCAGCGGCGGGGGGGCCACCTACGAGCAGTACTTC. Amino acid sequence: CASGGGATYEQYF.